A selection of T cell receptor beta chains follows, all from one sample in a study of T cells in Graves' hyperthyroidism and ophthalmopathy. TCRdb re-called the multiplex PCR reads through MiXCR, storing one row per CDR3 protein. Of about 560,000 distinct CDR3 sequences listed, over 15% are singletons. The sequenced sample consisted of blood. These receptors originate from a woman between 18 and 30 years old with Graves' hyperthyroidism. The CDR3 runs from the conserved cysteine through the conserved F or W. D genes are given only for firm matches. Size is stated for part of the rows, as once, few or many counts, or as a class when the clone is expanded.

v_call	clone_size	d_call	j_call	cdr3_aa	cdr3_nt
TRBV30	many	-	TRBJ2-1	CAWSVGESSYNEQFF	TGTGCCTGGAGTGTAGGTGAAAGCTCCTACAATGAGCAGTTCTTC
TRBV6-2/TRBV6-3	many	-	TRBJ2-7	CASRLMDYEQYF	TGTGCCAGCAGGCTCATGGACTACGAGCAGTACTTC
TRBV20-1	few	-	TRBJ1-1	CSAIPSGTEAFF	TGCAGTGCTATCCCGTCGGGGACTGAAGCTTTCTTT
TRBV10-3	-	-	TRBJ2-4	CAISERQAIAKNIQYF	TGTGCCATCAGTGAACGACAGGCTATAGCCAAAAACATTCAGTACTTC
TRBV9	-	TRBD2	TRBJ2-2	CASSVDPTSGNTGELFF	TGTGCCAGCAGCGTTGATCCGACTAGCGGGAACACCGGGGAGCTGTTTTTT
TRBV12-3/TRBV12-4	many	-	TRBJ1-2	CASSFAVPDYGYTF	TGTGCCAGCAGTTTCGCAGTACCTGACTATGGCTACACCTTC
TRBV10-1	-	-	TRBJ2-7	CASSDHRGEDQYF	TGCGCCAGCAGTGACCACCGCGGGGAGGATCAGTACTTC
TRBV20-1	many	TRBD2	TRBJ2-7	CSADGTSGYYEQYF	TGCAGTGCTGACGGGACTAGCGGATACTACGAGCAGTACTTC
TRBV20-1	many	-	TRBJ2-7	CSARTPDNSYEQYF	TGCAGTGCTAGGACTCCAGATAACTCCTACGAGCAGTACTTC
TRBV12-3/TRBV12-4	many	TRBD1	TRBJ1-2	CASSLGGGQIYGYTF	TGTGCCAGCAGTCTAGGCGGGGGACAGATCTATGGCTACACCTTC
TRBV20-1	-	-	TRBJ1-2	CSARDLRVVDGYTF	TGCAGTGCTAGGGATCTCAGGGTGGTTGATGGCTACACCTTC
TRBV6-2/TRBV6-3	many	-	TRBJ2-1	CASSYSRTNEQFF	TGTGCCAGCAGTTACTCGCGCACAAATGAGCAGTTCTTC
TRBV20-1	few	-	TRBJ2-5	CSAGLIGGGETQYF	TGCAGTGCTGGGTTGATCGGGGGCGGGGAGACCCAGTACTTC
TRBV20-1	few	TRBD2	TRBJ2-3	CSARGDSGGVPGYF	TGCAGTGCTAGAGGTGATAGCGGGGGGGTGCCGGGGTATTTT
TRBV29-1	-	-	TRBJ2-5	CSVEGGEGETQYF	TGCAGCGTTGAAGGGGGGGAAGGAGAGACCCAGTACTTC
TRBV6-1	many	TRBD2	TRBJ2-3	CASSETSGRGTDTQYF	TGTGCCAGCAGTGAGACTAGCGGGAGGGGAACAGATACGCAGTATTTT
TRBV9	-	TRBD1	TRBJ2-3	CASSRDRGFVTDTQYF	TGTGCCAGCAGCCGGGACAGGGGTTTCGTGACAGATACGCAGTATTTT
TRBV4-2	few	-	TRBJ2-3	CASSHPSGVDTQYF	TGTGCCAGCAGCCATCCCTCAGGGGTAGATACGCAGTATTTT
TRBV12-3/TRBV12-4	few	-	TRBJ2-5	CASSFGDRETQYF	TGTGCCAGCAGTTTTGGGGATCGGGAGACCCAGTACTTC
TRBV6-2/TRBV6-3	many	TRBD2	TRBJ2-5	CASSYISGDQETQYF	TGTGCCAGCAGTTATATTAGCGGGGACCAAGAGACCCAGTACTTC
TRBV5-1	few	-	TRBJ1-4	CASSPGAEGEKLFF	TGCGCCAGCAGCCCGGGGGCCGAGGGTGAAAAACTGTTTTTT
TRBV7-9	few	-	TRBJ2-5	CASSLGGRYPKETQYF	TGTGCCAGCAGCTTAGGAGGGCGCTACCCCAAGGAGACCCAGTACTTC
TRBV20-1	-	TRBD1	TRBJ1-3	CSARASWTGGNTIYF	TGCAGTGCTAGAGCCTCCTGGACAGGGGGAAACACCATATATTTT
TRBV12-3/TRBV12-4	many	TRBD1	TRBJ1-6	CASSLDGQGYSPLHF	TGTGCCAGCAGTTTAGATGGACAGGGGTACTCACCCCTCCACTTT
TRBV7-2	many	TRBD1	TRBJ1-2	CASTLTGVANYGYTF	TGTGCCAGCACCCTAACAGGGGTAGCTAACTATGGCTACACCTTC
TRBV7-9	-	-	TRBJ2-1	CASSLEPRTNEQFF	TGTGCCAGCAGCTTAGAACCCCGTACCAATGAGCAGTTCTTC
TRBV18	few	TRBD1	TRBJ2-3	CASSPNNRGRRTDTQYF	TGTGCCAGCTCACCAAATAACAGGGGGAGGCGTACAGATACGCAGTATTTT
TRBV11-2	many	-	TRBJ1-2	CASSLDRSSNYGYTF	TGTGCCAGCAGCTTAGACCGATCCTCTAACTATGGCTACACCTTC
TRBV7-9	few	-	TRBJ2-3	CASSLEGASTDTQYF	TGTGCCAGCAGCTTAGAGGGTGCTAGCACAGATACGCAGTATTTT
TRBV6-1	few	TRBD2	TRBJ2-1	CASSESGMREGNYNEQFF	TGTGCCAGCAGTGAATCGGGGATGCGGGAGGGCAACTACAATGAGCAGTTCTTC
TRBV4-1	-	-	TRBJ1-5	CASSQVGISNQPQHF	TGCGCCAGCAGCCAAGTAGGCATTAGCAATCAGCCCCAGCATTTT
TRBV24-1	-	-	TRBJ2-3	CATSDTGNARDTQYF	TGTGCCACCAGTGACACCGGGAACGCGAGAGATACGCAGTATTTT
TRBV29-1	-	-	TRBJ1-1	CSVQAGGREVNTEAFF	TGCAGCGTTCAAGCCGGGGGGCGGGAGGTGAACACTGAAGCTTTCTTT
TRBV6-1	many	TRBD1	TRBJ1-5	CASSISGGGQPQHF	TGTGCCAGCAGTATTTCAGGGGGAGGTCAGCCCCAGCATTTT
TRBV6-2/TRBV6-3	many	-	TRBJ2-7	CASSSMVEQYF	TGTGCCAGCAGTTCGATGGTCGAGCAGTACTTC
TRBV18	few	-	TRBJ2-1	CASSSAGPSNEQFF	TGTGCCAGCTCATCTGCAGGTCCCTCCAATGAGCAGTTCTTC
TRBV3-1	many	-	TRBJ1-3	CASSLTTSSGNTIYF	TGTGCCAGCAGCCTTACTACAAGCTCTGGAAACACCATATATTTT
TRBV20-1	few	TRBD2	TRBJ2-1	CSAREGTSGRGGRFF	TGCAGTGCTAGAGAGGGGACTAGCGGGAGAGGTGGGCGGTTCTTC
TRBV6-2/TRBV6-3	-	-	TRBJ2-1	CTSSSSAYNEQFF	TGTACCAGCAGCTCCTCTGCCTACAATGAGCAGTTCTTC
TRBV18	many	TRBD1	TRBJ1-5	CASSPQGALNQPQHF	TGTGCCAGCTCACCACAGGGGGCTTTAAATCAGCCCCAGCATTTT
TRBV27	many	-	TRBJ1-2	CASSLSWGYGYTF	TGTGCCAGCAGTTTATCTTGGGGGTACGGCTACACCTTC
TRBV2	many	TRBD1	TRBJ1-5	CASSDDRGRQPQHF	TGTGCCAGCAGTGACGACAGGGGGAGACAGCCCCAGCATTTT